The sequence of this T cell receptor beta chain was determined in a study of tumor-infiltrating lymphocytes in primary liver carcinoma. A constant-region primer served to make TCR beta cDNA from around 540 ng total RNA. Slightly modified ARM-PCR with three nested multiplex PCR rounds yielded TCR beta libraries. Each of the first two PCR rounds ran roughly 9 cycles with TRBV1-TRBV30 forward and C-beta reverse primers. TCRdb ran MiXCR on the multiplex PCR reads and lists one entry per CDR3 protein. The table lists roughly 120,000 distinct CDR3 sequences, around 60% of them singletons, with 9.3% in the top ten. A remark on this clonotype: One end of the junction varies from germline; a read error may be responsible.

Looked up from germline, CDR1 is MGHRA and CDR2 is YSYEKL. The CDR3 spans 16 residues. From about 19-30 mg of unsorted bulk tissue, DNA and RNA were co-extracted together. The sequenced sample was liver tumor tissue from sampling region 1. Subset of the sample: tumor region T1, superior pole. The V gene is TRBV4-1, the J gene TRBJ1-2; weak D call: TRBD1 (5 bases). This TCR was recovered from a woman in her fifties or sixties with primary liver carcinoma and hepatitis B virus infection. The CDR3 loop reads CASSQDRTGGSYVYTF. The CDR3 nucleotides read TGCGCCAGCAGTCAAGATAGAACAGGAGGATCCTATGTCTACACCTTC.